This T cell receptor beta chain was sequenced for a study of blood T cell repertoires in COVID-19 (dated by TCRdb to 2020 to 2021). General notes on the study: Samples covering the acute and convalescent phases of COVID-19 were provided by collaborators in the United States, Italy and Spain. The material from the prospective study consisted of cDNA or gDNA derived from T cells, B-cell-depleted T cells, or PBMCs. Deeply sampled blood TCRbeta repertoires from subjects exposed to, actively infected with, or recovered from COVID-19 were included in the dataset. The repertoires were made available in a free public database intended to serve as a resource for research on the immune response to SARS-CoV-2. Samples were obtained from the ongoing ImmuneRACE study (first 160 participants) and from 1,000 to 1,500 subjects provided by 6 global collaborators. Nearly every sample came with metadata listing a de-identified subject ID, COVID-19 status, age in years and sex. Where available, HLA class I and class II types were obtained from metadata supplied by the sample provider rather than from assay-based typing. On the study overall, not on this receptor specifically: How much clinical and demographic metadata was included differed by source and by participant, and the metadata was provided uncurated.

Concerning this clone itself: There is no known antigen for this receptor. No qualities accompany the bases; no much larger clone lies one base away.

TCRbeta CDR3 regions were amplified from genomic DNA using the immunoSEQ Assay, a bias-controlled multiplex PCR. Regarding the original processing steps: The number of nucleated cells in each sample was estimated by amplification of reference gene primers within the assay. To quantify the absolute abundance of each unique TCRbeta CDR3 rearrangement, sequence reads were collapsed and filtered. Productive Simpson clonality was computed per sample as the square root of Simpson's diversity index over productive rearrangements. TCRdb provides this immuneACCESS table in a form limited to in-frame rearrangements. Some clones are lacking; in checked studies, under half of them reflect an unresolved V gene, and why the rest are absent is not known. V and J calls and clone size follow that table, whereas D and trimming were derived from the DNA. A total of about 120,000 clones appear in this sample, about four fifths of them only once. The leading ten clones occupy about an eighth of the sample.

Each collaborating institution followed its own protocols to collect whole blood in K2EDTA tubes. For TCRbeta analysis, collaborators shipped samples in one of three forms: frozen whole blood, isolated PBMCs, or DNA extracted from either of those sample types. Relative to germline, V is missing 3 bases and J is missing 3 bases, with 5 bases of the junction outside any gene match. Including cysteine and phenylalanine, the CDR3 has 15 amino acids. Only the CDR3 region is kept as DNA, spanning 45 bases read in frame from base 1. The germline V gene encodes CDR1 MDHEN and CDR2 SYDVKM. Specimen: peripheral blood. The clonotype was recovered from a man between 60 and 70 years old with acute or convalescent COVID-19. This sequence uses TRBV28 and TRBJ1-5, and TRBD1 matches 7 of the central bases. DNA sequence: TGTGCCAGCAGTTTGGCAGGGGGTAACAATCAGCCCCAGCATTTT. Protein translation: CASSLAGGNNQPQHF.